This TCR beta chain emerged from a study of cytomegalovirus exposure and HLA in healthy donors. Study background: The same platform was used for the roughly 120 validation repertoires as for the 666 first-cohort repertoires, as reported in a later analysis. Notes on the study in general: Both high specificity and high sensitivity reportedly marked the classifier's diagnosis of cytomegalovirus status. Usually a TCR sequence was rare, but some public TCRs were found in many donors. Specificity of a few CMV-associated chains for CMV antigens was verified in vitro.

Germline lookup yields CDR1 SGHDT and CDR2 YYEEEE. Losses at the gene ends were 7 bases for V and 5 bases for J; bases not matched to a gene: 13. CDR3 length: 16 residues. Using immunoSEQ multiplex PCR, the repertoire was profiled, and TCRdb retains in-frame clones only, with some absent. This table holds 150,000 to 200,000 clones, 85% found once. As concerns this clone: Antigen specificity is unknown.

The specimen sequenced was PBMCs. The chain carries TRBV5-6 and TRBJ2-7, with TRBD2 matching over 12 bases. The sequence came from a man aged 18-30 years in good health and CMV-seropositive. The CDR3 DNA follows: TGTGCCAGCGGTCTGACTAGCGGGAGACCTCTCCACGAGCAGTACTTC. It codes for CASGLTSGRPLHEQYF.